This T cell receptor beta chain was found in a study of beta chain features in type 1 diabetes. This clone was counted only a few times. Sequencing targeted expressed TCRB transcripts, as all isolated RNA had been reverse transcribed. The data were produced by immunoSEQ multiplex PCR, yet TCRdb's version contains in-frame clones alone and is incomplete. The sample consists of roughly 500,000 clones, roughly 10% of them appearing once. Germline CDR1 is SGHTA and CDR2 is FQGNSA. The CDR3 covers 15 residues. The V end lost 2 bases, the J end lost 9 bases, and 17 bases lay between the germline ends. The chain carries TRBV7-2 and TRBJ2-1; TRBD1 might be the D (6 bases). This sequence was found in a woman aged 18-29 years in good health. The sequenced sample was naive CD4+ T cells from blood. CDR3 sequence reads: CASSLTLVQGTEQFF. In nucleotides, the CDR3 is TGTGCCAGCAGCTTAACTTTGGTTCAGGGGACTGAGCAGTTCTTC.